These T cell receptor beta chains were read from a single sample in a study of Tregs in tolerant kidney transplant recipients. Sequenced by immunoSEQ multiplex PCR; TCRdb stores in-frame clones only, minus some. The data show some 70,000 clones, 84% seen once. The specimen was CD4+ T cells from blood. The source is a human donor in good health. Each CDR3 is given with its conserved first and last residue. Each record gives: clone size, J gene, V gene, D gene, CDR3 protein, CDR3 DNA. The D gene is left open where the match is weak. Expanded clones are given a class, and other clones once, few, many or no size at all.

>-|TRBJ2-7|TRBV6-6|TRBD1
CASRDDRAEQYF
TGTGCCAGCAGAGACGACAGGGCCGAGCAGTACTTC
>-|TRBJ1-1|TRBV25-1|-
CASSELGRGVF
TGTGCCAGCAGTGAATTGGGTAGAGGAGTCTTT
>-|TRBJ2-7|TRBV9|-
CASQKGRGHPYEQYF
TGTGCCAGCCAAAAAGGGCGGGGGCACCCCTACGAGCAGTACTTC
>few|TRBJ2-1|TRBV7-2|TRBD2
CASSFISGGANEQFF
TGTGCCAGCAGCTTTATTAGCGGGGGGGCGAATGAGCAGTTCTTC
>-|TRBJ2-1|TRBV5-1|-
CASSPMGAGRFGEQFF
TGCGCCAGCAGCCCGATGGGGGCCGGGAGGTTTGGTGAGCAGTTCTTC
>once|TRBJ1-6|TRBV6-5|TRBD1
CAIWGTGANSPLHF
TGTGCCATATGGGGGACAGGGGCGAATTCACCCCTCCACTTT
>-|TRBJ2-1|TRBV6-1|TRBD2
CASSVTSGTYNEQFF
TGTGCCAGCAGTGTAACTAGCGGGACATACAATGAGCAGTTCTTC
>-|TRBJ1-5|TRBV6-1|-
CASSVVVGGGQPQHF
TGTGCCAGCAGTGTGGTAGTGGGGGGCGGTCAGCCCCAGCATTTT
>once|TRBJ1-5|TRBV11-2|-
CASSLGLNQPQHF
TGTGCCAGCAGCTTAGGACTCAATCAGCCCCAGCATTTT
>-|TRBJ2-7|TRBV12-5|-
CASGDGRRYEQYF
TGTGCTAGTGGTGATGGTAGGCGCTACGAGCAGTACTTC
>-|TRBJ2-2|TRBV19|-
CASSIVEGSDTGELFF
TGTGCCAGTAGTATAGTGGAGGGATCGGACACCGGGGAGCTGTTTTTT
>-|TRBJ1-4|TRBV6-6|TRBD1
CASRVGQGATNEKLFF
TGTGCCAGCAGGGTGGGACAGGGGGCAACTAATGAAAAACTGTTTTTT
>-|TRBJ2-7|TRBV7-2|TRBD2
CASSLGGTSNYEQYF
TGTGCCAGCAGCTTAGGGGGGACTAGCAACTACGAGCAGTACTTC